This TCR beta chain was obtained from a study of cytomegalovirus exposure and HLA in healthy donors. Study details: A subsequent analysis reported that the 120 validation repertoires were produced on the same platform that had also been used for the 550 to 750 first-cohort repertoires. Whole-study results and caveats: Confirmation in vitro established that three CMV-associated chains were specific for CMV antigens. In the roughly 130 validation repertoires, a later analysis found that first-cohort TCR clusters tended to co-occur. Cytomegalovirus status was reportedly diagnosed by the classifier with high sensitivity and specificity.

This CDR3 contains 16 residues. CDR1 is MNHEY and CDR2 is SMNVEV in the germline V gene (reference sequence). V lost 3 bases, J lost 3 bases, and 17 bases lay in between. Regarding this clone: Its specificity is not known.

Clones were sequenced by immunoSEQ multiplex PCR, and TCRdb holds only the in-frame ones, with some missing. Altogether about 160,000 clones are present, approximately 88% being singletons, with the ten largest covering about a tenth. The sample comprised PBMCs. The receptor comes from a man under 40 in good health and CMV-seropositive. This chain joins TRBV27 and TRBJ1-1; D may be TRBD1 (5 bases). The CDR3 loop is CASSLTSWGLDTEAFF. Here the CDR3 DNA reads TGTGCCAGCAGTTTGACTTCCTGGGGCCTGGACACTGAAGCTTTCTTT.